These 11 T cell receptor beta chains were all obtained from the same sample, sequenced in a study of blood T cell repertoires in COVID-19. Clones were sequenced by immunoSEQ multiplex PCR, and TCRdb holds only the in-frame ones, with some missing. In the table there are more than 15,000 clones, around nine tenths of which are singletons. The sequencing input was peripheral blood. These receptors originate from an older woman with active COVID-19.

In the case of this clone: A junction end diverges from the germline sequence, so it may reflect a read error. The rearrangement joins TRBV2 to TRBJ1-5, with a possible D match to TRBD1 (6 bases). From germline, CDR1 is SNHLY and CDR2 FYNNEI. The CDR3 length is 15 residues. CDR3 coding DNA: TGTGCCAGCAATGAAGGACAGCCTTTCAATCAGCCCCAGCATTTT. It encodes CASNEGQPFNQPQHF. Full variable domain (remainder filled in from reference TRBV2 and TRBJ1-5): EPEVTQTPSHQVTQMGQEVILRCVPISNHLYFYWYRQILGQKVEFLVSFYNNEISEKSEIFDDQFSVERPDGSNFTLKIRSTKLEDSAMYFCASNEGQPFNQPQHFGDGTRLSIL.

The DNA for the CDR3 is TGTGCCACTCCCGACAGGGGTAATTCACCCCTCCACTTT. It encodes CATPDRGNSPLHF. The rearrangement links TRBV24-1 to TRBJ1-6, with 8 bases identical to TRBD1. The trim removed 10 bases at V and 6 bases at J, leaving 4 bases unmatched. Germline CDR1 KGHDR, CDR2 SFDVKD. The CDR3 runs 13 residues.

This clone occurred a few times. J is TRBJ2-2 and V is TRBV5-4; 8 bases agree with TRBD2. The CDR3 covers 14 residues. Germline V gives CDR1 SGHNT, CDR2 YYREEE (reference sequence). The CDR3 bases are TGTCCCCCCACAAACGGGGGGGGTACCGGGGAGCTGTTTTTT. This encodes CPPTNGGGTGELFF.

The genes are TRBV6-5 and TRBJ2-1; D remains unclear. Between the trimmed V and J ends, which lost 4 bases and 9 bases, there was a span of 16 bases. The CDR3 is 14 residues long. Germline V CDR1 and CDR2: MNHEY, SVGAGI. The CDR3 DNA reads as TGTGCCAGCAGTTCGCCGACTTGGGTTCCTGAGCAGTTCTTC. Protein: CASSSPTWVPEQFF.

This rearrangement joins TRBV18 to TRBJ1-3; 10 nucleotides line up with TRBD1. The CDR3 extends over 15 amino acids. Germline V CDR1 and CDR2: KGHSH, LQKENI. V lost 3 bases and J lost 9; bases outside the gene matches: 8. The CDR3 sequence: CASSPRQGADSTIYF. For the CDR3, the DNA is TGTGCCAGCTCACCGCGACAGGGGGCGGATAGCACCATATATTTT.

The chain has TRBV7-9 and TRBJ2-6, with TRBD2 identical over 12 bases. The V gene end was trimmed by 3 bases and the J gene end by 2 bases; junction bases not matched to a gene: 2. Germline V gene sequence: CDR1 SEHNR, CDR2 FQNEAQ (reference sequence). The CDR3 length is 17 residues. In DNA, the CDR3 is TGTGCCAGCAGCTTGACTAGCGGGGGACCTGGGGCCAACGTCCTGACTTTC. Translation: CASSLTSGGPGANVLTF.

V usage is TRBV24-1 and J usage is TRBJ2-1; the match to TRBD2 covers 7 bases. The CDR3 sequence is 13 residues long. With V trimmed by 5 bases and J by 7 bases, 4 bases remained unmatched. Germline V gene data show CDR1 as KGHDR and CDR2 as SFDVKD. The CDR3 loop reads CATSASGGNEQFF. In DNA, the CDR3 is TGTGCCACCAGTGCATCGGGGGGAAATGAGCAGTTCTTC.

The CDR3 loop reads CASSDTTGNYGYTF. As DNA, the CDR3 is TGTGCCAGCAGTGATACCACGGGGAACTATGGCTACACCTTC. The chain couples TRBV25-1 to TRBJ1-2; unclear D gene. Trimming stripped 3 bases from V and 2 bases from J, with 10 bases between. The CDR3 is 14 amino acids. CDR1 and CDR2 from the germline V gene are MGHDK and SYGVNS.

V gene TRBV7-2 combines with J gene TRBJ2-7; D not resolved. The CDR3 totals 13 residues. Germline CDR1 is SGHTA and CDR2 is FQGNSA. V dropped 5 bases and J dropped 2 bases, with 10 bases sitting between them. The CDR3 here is CASSPQVTYEQYF. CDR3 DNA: TGTGCCAGCAGCCCCCAGGTAACCTACGAGCAGTACTTC.

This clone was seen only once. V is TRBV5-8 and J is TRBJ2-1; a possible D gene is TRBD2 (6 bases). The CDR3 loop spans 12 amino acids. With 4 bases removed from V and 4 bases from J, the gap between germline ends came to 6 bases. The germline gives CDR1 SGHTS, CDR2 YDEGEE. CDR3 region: CASSRGYNEQFF. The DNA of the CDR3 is TGTGCCAGCAGCCGGGGGTACAATGAGCAGTTCTTC.

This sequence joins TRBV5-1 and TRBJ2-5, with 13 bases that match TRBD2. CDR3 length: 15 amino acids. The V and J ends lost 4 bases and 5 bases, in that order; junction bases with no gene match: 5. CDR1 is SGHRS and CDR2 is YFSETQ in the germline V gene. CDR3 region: CASSTLAGGLETQYF. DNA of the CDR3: TGCGCCAGCAGCACACTAGCGGGGGGGCTCGAGACCCAGTACTTC. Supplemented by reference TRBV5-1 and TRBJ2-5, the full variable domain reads KAGVTQTPRYLIKTRGQQVTLSCSPISGHRSVSWYQQTPGQGLQFLFEYFSETQRNKGNFPGRFSGRQFSNSRSEMNVSTLELGDSALYLCASSTLAGGLETQYFGPGTRLLVL.